This TCR beta chain was obtained from a study of beta chain features in type 1 diabetes. General study findings and limits: VDJ junctions sequenced from type 1 diabetes patients showed fewer insertions and more deletions.

The ends were cut back, 7 bases at V and 9 bases at J, with 22 bases in the middle. CDR3 size: 15 residues. Germline CDR1 is LGHNT and CDR2 is FRNRAP. Remarks on this clone: Its antigen is as yet unknown.

TCRB transcripts that were expressed got sequenced, as all of the isolated RNA had been reverse transcribed. Data came from immunoSEQ multiplex PCR; TCRdb stores just in-frame clones and leaves some out. The repertoire has roughly 450,000 clones, approximately 15% of them found once; the top ten carry 0.035% to 0.045%. The chain combines TRBV12-5 with TRBJ1-5, with a weak D call TRBD1 (5 bases). Sequenced: naive CD4+ T cells from blood. The receptor was derived from a man between 25 and 39 years old in good health. CDR3 in DNA: TGTGCTAGTGTCCGGGGCCTGGCCGAGCCGCGGCCCCAGCATTTT. Translated, it gives CASVRGLAEPRPQHF.